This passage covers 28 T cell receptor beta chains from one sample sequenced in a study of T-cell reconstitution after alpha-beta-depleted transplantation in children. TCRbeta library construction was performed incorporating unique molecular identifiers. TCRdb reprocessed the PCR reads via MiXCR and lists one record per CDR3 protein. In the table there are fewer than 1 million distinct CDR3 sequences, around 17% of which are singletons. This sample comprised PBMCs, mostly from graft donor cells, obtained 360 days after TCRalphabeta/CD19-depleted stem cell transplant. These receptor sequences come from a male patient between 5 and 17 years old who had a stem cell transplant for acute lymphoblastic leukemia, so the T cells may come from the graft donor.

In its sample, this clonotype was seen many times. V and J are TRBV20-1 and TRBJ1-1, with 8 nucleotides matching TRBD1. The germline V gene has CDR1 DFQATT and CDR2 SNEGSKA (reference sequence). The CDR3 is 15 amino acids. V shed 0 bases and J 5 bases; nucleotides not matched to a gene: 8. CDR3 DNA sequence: TGCAGTGCTAGAGATAGCAGGGGGCAGAGGACTGAAGCTTTCTTT. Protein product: CSARDSRGQRTEAFF.

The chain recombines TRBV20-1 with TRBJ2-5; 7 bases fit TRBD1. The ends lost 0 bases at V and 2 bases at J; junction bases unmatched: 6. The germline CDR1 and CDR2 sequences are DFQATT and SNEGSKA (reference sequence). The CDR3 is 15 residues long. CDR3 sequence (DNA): TGCAGTGCTAGAGATTGGACAGGTCCACAAGAGACCCAGTACTTC. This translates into CSARDWTGPQETQYF.

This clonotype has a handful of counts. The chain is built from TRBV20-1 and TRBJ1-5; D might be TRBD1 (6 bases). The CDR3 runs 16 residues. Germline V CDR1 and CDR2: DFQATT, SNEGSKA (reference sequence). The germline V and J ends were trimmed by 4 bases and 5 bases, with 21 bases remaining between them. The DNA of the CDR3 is TGCAGTGCTAAGGGGACAATAGAGGGGGAAGATCAGCCCCAGCATTTT. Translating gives CSAKGTIEGEDQPQHF.

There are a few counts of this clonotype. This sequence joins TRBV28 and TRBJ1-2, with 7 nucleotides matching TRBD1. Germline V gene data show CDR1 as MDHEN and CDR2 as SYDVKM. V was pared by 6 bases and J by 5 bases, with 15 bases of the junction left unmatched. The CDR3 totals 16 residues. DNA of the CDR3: TGTGCCAGCAGGACAGGGTCGGGAATCCGCTCTTATGGCTACACCTTC. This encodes CASRTGSGIRSYGYTF.

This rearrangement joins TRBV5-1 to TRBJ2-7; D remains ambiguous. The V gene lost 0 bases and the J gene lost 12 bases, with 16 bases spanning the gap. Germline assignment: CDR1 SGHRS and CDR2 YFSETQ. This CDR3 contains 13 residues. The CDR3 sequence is CASSLEGSVSPYF. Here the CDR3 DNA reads TGCGCCAGCAGCTTGGAGGGTTCAGTCAGCCCGTACTTC.

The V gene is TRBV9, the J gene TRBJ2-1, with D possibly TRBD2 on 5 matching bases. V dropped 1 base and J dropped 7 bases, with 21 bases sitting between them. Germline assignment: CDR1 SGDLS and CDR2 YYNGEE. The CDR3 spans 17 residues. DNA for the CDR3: TGTGCCAGCAGCGTACTAACCGAAGGCTACGGGAAAAATGAGCAGTTCTTC. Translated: CASSVLTEGYGKNEQFF.

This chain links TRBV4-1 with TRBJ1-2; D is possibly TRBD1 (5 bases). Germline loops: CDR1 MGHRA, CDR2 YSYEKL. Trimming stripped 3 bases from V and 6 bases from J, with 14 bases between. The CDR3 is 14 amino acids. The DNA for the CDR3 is TGCGCCAGCAGCCAGTCAGGGATATGGGATGGCTACACCTTC. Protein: CASSQSGIWDGYTF.

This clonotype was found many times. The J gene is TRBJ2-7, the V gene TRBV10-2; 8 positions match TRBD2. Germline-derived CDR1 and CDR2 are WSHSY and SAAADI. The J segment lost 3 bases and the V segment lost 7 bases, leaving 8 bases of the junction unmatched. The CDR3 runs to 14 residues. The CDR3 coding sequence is TGCGCCAGCAAACCGGGACTAGGGGTCTACGAGCAGTACTTC. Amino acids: CASKPGLGVYEQYF.

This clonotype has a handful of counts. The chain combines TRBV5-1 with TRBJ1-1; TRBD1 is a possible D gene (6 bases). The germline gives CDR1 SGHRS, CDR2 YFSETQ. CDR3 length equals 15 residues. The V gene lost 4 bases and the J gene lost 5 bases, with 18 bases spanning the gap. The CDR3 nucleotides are TGCGCCAGCAGCAAACCCCAGGGGCGCTTGACTGAAGCTTTCTTT. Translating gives CASSKPQGRLTEAFF.

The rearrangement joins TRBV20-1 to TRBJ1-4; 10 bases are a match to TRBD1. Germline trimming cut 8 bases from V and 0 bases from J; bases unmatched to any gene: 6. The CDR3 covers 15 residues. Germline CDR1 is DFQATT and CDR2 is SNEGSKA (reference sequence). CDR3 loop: CSSRTGGATNEKLFF. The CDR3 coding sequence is TGCAGTTCCAGGACAGGGGGGGCAACTAATGAAAAACTGTTTTTT.

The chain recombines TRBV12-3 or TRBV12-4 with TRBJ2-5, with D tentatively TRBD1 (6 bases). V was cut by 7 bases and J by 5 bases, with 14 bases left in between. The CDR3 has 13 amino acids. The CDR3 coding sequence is TGTGCCAGCATCATACAGGGTTACGAGACCCAGTACTTC. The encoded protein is CASIIQGYETQYF.

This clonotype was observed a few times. CDR3 in DNA: TGTGCCAGCAGATCCGGCCTTTACTCCTACGAGCAGTACTTC. Its translation: CASRSGLYSYEQYF. This chain joins TRBV11-2 and TRBJ2-7; D is ambiguous. Germline-derived CDR1 and CDR2 are SGHAT and FQNNGV. There are 14 residues in the CDR3. Trimming removed 6 bases from V and 0 bases from J, with 12 bases in between.

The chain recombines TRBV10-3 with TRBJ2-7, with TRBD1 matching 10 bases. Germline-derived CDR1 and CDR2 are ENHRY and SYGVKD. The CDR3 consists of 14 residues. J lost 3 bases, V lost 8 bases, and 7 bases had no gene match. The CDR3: CAIAPGTGDYEQYF. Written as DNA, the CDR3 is TGTGCCATCGCGCCTGGGACAGGGGACTACGAGCAGTACTTC.

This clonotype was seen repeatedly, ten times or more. The CDR3 region is CASRSGLAGGGYNEQFF. The CDR3 DNA is TGTGCCAGCAGATCGGGACTAGCGGGAGGGGGCTACAATGAGCAGTTCTTC. The rearrangement joins TRBV7-2 to TRBJ2-1; TRBD2 matches at 16 bases. This CDR3 is built from 17 residues. Trimming took 6 bases from V and 3 from J; bases not matched to a gene: 5. CDR1 is SGHTA, CDR2 FQGNSA, per germline. Complete variable domain (other parts from reference TRBV7-2 and TRBJ2-1): GAGVSQSPSNKVTEKGKDVELRCDPISGHTALYWYRQSLGQGLEFLIYFQGNSAPDKSGLPSDRFSAERTGGSVSTLTIQRTQQEDSAVYLCASRSGLAGGGYNEQFFGPGTRLTVL.

The CDR3 coding sequence is TGTGCCAGCAGTGGGGGATCCGGAGGCTACACCTTC. It specifies CASSGGSGGYTF. The chain carries TRBV2 and TRBJ1-2, with D hard to call. Germline CDR1 reads SNHLY; CDR2 reads FYNNEI. The CDR3 sequence is 12 residues long. Deletions cut 4 bases from V and 8 bases from J, with 11 bases between.

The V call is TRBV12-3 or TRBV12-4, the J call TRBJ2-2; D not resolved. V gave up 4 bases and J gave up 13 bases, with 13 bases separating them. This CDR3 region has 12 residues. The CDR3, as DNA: TGTGCCAGCAGTTCCCGGGTCTCGGGGCTGTTTTTT. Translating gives CASSSRVSGLFF.

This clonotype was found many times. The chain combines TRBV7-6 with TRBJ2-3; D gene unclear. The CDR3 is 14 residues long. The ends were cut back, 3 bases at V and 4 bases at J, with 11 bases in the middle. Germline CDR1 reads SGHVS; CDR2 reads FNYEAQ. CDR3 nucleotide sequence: TGTGCCAGCAGCTTCGAGGTCGGCCCAGATACGCAGTATTTT. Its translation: CASSFEVGPDTQYF.

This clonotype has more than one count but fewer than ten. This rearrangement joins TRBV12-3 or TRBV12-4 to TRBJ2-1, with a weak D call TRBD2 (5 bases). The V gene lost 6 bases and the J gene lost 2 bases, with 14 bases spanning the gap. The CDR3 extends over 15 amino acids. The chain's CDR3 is CASRPSGSPYNEQFF. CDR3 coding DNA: TGTGCCAGCAGACCAAGCGGTTCTCCCTACAATGAGCAGTTCTTC.

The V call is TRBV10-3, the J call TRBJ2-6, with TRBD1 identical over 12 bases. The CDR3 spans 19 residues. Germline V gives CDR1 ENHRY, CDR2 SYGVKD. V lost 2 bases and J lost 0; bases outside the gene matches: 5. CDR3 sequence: CAISEPGTGGNSGANVLTF. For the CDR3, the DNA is TGTGCCATCAGTGAGCCCGGGACAGGGGGCAACTCTGGGGCCAACGTCCTGACTTTC.

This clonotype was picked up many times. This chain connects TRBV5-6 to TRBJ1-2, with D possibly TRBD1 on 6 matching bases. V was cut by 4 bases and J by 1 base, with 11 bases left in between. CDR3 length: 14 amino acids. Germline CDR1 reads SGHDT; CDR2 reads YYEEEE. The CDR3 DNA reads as TGTGCCAGCAGCGAGGAACAGGGTAACTATGGCTACACCTTC. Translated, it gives CASSEEQGNYGYTF.

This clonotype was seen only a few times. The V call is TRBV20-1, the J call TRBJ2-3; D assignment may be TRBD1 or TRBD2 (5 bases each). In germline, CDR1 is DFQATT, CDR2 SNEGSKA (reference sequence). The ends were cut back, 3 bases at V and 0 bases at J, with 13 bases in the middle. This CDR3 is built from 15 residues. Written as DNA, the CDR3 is TGCAGTGCTAGGACTCAGCGGACAAGCACAGATACGCAGTATTTT. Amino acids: CSARTQRTSTDTQYF.

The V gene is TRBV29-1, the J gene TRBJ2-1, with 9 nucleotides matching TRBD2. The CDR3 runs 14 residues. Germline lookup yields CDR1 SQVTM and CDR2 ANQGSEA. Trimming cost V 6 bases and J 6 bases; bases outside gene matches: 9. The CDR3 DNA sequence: TGCAGCGTCCGATTAGCGGGAGCGACCAATGAGCAGTTCTTC. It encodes CSVRLAGATNEQFF.

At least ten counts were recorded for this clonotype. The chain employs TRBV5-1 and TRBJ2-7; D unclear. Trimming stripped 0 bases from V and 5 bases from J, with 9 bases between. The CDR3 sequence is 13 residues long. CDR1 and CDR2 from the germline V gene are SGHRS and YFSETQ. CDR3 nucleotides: TGCGCCAGCAGCTTGGAGGGTTTCCACGAGCAGTACTTC. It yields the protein CASSLEGFHEQYF.

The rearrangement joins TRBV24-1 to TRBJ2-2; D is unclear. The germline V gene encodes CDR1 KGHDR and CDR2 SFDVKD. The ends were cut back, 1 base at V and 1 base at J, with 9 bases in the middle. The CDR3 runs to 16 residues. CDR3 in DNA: TGTGCCACCAGTGATTTCGAAATAGAGAACACCGGGGAGCTGTTTTTT. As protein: CATSDFEIENTGELFF.

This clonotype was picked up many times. CDR3 in DNA: TGTGCCAGCAGCTTAGGAGGGACAGTGATCTACAATGAGCAGTTCTTC. Encoded protein: CASSLGGTVIYNEQFF. This sequence joins TRBV7-6 and TRBJ2-1; 7 bases fit TRBD1. The CDR3 length is 16 residues. Trimming cost V 1 base and J 3 bases; bases outside gene matches: 6. Germline V gene lookup returns CDR1 SGHVS and CDR2 FNYEAQ.

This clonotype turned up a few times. The CDR3 loop is CASRLAGGGQYF. The CDR3 DNA is TGTGCCAGCAGGCTGGCGGGCGGGGGCCAGTATTTT. The chain recombines TRBV4-2 with TRBJ2-3, with D perhaps TRBD2 (7 bases). With 6 bases removed from V and 12 bases from J, the gap between germline ends came to 16 bases. CDR1 and CDR2 from the germline V gene are LGHNA and YNFKEQ. The CDR3 totals 12 residues.

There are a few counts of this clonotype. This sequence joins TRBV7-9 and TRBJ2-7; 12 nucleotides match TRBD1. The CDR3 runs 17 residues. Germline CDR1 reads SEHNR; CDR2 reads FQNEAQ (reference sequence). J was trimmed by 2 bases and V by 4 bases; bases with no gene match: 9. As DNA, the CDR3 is TGTGCCAGCAGCTCCACACCGGGACAGGGGGCCCCCTACGAGCAGTACTTC. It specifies CASSSTPGQGAPYEQYF.

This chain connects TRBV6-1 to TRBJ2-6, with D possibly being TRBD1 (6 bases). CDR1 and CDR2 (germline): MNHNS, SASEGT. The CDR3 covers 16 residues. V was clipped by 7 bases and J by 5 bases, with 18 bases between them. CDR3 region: CASTRQIGGRANVLTF. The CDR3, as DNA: TGTGCCAGCACCCGACAAATAGGGGGTCGGGCCAACGTCCTGACTTTC.